A single sample is the source of the 26 T cell receptor beta chains below, sequenced in a study of type 1 regulatory T cells. In TCRdb, the reads were re-called with MiXCR into one record per CDR3 protein. This sample has 80,000 to 100,000 distinct CDR3 sequences; 31% occur once, and the top ten carry around 2.2%. The sequencing input was CD4+ T cells, either the whole sample or a sorted fraction (not recorded which). Receptor source: a human donor in good health.

The J gene is TRBJ2-3, the V gene TRBV6-2 or TRBV6-3; the D is unclear. V was pared by 4 bases and J by 4 bases, with 15 bases between. This CDR3 spans 15 amino acids. Germline V gene sequence: CDR1 MNHEY, CDR2 SVGEGT. The CDR3 nucleotides read TGTGCCAGCAGTTCCCCGACCCGGGCGGCAGATACGCAGTATTTT. This gives the protein CASSSPTRAADTQYF.

This chain joins TRBV30 and TRBJ2-7, with 7 bases fitting TRBD1. The CDR3 runs 13 residues. The V gene end was trimmed by 2 bases and the J gene end by 0 bases; junction bases not matched to a gene: 1. The V gene's germline CDR1 is GTSNPN and CDR2 SVGIG (reference sequence). The DNA of the CDR3 is TGTGCCTGGAGTCCAGGGGGCTCCTACGAGCAGTACTTC. Translating gives CAWSPGGSYEQYF.

This clonotype was seen a single time. The chain uses TRBV12-3 or TRBV12-4 and TRBJ2-2, with D possibly being TRBD2 (6 bases). V lost 3 bases, J lost 4 bases, and 15 bases lay in between. This CDR3 has 16 residues. CDR3 DNA: TGTGCCAGCAGTTTTGCTATGGGGGGAGGCACCGGGGAGCTGTTTTTT. This encodes CASSFAMGGGTGELFF.

The chain links TRBV7-3 to TRBJ2-1; D could derive from TRBD1 or TRBD2 (5 bases each). The germline V gene has CDR1 SGHTA and CDR2 FQGTGA. This CDR3 has 16 amino acids. Trimming removed 5 bases at V and 3 bases at J, with 17 bases between. CDR3 sequence (DNA): TGTGCCAGCAGCCCTTCCAGGGCTAGCAGCTACAATGAGCAGTTCTTC. This gives the protein CASSPSRASSYNEQFF.

This clonotype showed up just a few times. The V call is TRBV7-2, the J call TRBJ2-7, with D perhaps given as TRBD1 or TRBD2 (5 bases each). CDR1 is SGHTA, CDR2 FQGNSA, per germline. V lost 2 bases and J 0 bases, leaving 20 bases between the germline ends. The length of the CDR3 is 18 residues. The CDR3 sequence is CASSLFPRGSSFSYEQYF. The CDR3 bases are TGTGCCAGCAGCTTATTTCCTCGGGGCTCGTCCTTCTCCTACGAGCAGTACTTC. The whole variable domain, filled in from reference TRBV7-2 and TRBJ2-7, reads GAGVSQSPSNKVTEKGKDVELRCDPISGHTALYWYRQSLGQGLEFLIYFQGNSAPDKSGLPSDRFSAERTGGSVSTLTIQRTQQEDSAVYLCASSLFPRGSSFSYEQYFGPGTRLTVT.

This chain uses TRBV20-1 with TRBJ2-3; 14 bases fit TRBD2. The junction had 10 bases not matched to a gene; V was cut back by 5 bases and J by 3 bases. Germline V lookup: CDR1 DFQATT, CDR2 SNEGSKA (reference sequence). The CDR3 has 17 amino acids. The CDR3 loop is CSAYSGLAGGLTDTQYF. For the CDR3, the DNA is TGCAGTGCTTACTCCGGACTAGCGGGAGGATTAACAGATACGCAGTATTTT.

The rearrangement uses TRBV6-2 or TRBV6-3 and TRBJ1-2; no clear D gene. Germline V CDR1 and CDR2: MNHEY, SVGEGT. The CDR3 loop spans 16 amino acids. V was clipped by 8 bases and J by 4 bases, with 23 bases between them. This chain's CDR3 is CASASHSVGRFYGYTF. CDR3 coding DNA: TGTGCCAGCGCATCCCACTCGGTGGGGAGGTTCTATGGCTACACCTTC.

This clonotype was seen more than once but under ten times. This chain joins TRBV7-9 and TRBJ1-6; D gene ambiguous. The V end was cut by 3 bases, the J end by 7 bases, with 4 bases between. Per germline, CDR1 SEHNR and CDR2 FQNEAQ (reference sequence). CDR3 length equals 12 residues. The CDR3 DNA reads TGTGCCAGCAGCTTCCCGAATTCACCCCTCCACTTT. Translated: CASSFPNSPLHF.

This clonotype was counted only a few times. This chain joins TRBV7-9 and TRBJ1-5, with TRBD1 identical over 8 bases. V gave up 1 base and J gave up 10 bases; unmatched junction bases: 9. Germline CDR1 reads SEHNR; CDR2 reads FQNEAQ (reference sequence). There are 15 residues in the CDR3. CDR3 loop: CASSLVGPGGEPQHF. CDR3 in DNA: TGTGCCAGCAGCTTAGTCGGGCCAGGGGGCGAACCCCAGCATTTT. The full variable domain, its missing parts supplied by reference TRBV7-9 and TRBJ1-5, is DTGVSQNPRHKITKRGQNVTFRCDPISEHNRLYWYRQTLGQGPEFLTYFQNEAQLEKSRLLSDRFSAERPKGSFSTLEIQRTEQGDSAMYLCASSLVGPGGEPQHFGDGTRLSIL.

This chain connects TRBV7-2 to TRBJ2-7; TRBD2 agrees at 9 bases. V lost 2 bases to trimming and J lost 5 bases; unmatched junction nucleotides: 7. Germline CDR1 reads SGHTA; CDR2 reads FQGNSA. This CDR3 is 15 amino acids long. As DNA, the CDR3 is TGTGCCAGCAGCTTAATGCCTAGCGGGAACCACGAGCAGTACTTC. This translates into CASSLMPSGNHEQYF.

Written as DNA, the CDR3 is TGTGCCAGCAGCCAAGTAAGCATCGGTTACGAGCAGTACTTC. This sequence encodes CASSQVSIGYEQYF. V is TRBV3-1 and J is TRBJ2-7; D is unclear. Germline V gene sequence: CDR1 LGHDT, CDR2 YNNKEL (reference sequence). This CDR3 has 14 residues. Trimming took off 1 base at V and 4 bases at J, with 11 bases between the two ends.

This clonotype was picked up one time. The chain couples TRBV18 to TRBJ2-1; D is ambiguous. This CDR3 contains 15 residues. V lost 3 bases and J lost 4, with 13 bases in between. Germline assignment: CDR1 KGHSH and CDR2 LQKENI. CDR3 DNA: TGTGCCAGCTCACCCCGGAGCGCAGAATACAATGAGCAGTTCTTC. Translation: CASSPRSAEYNEQFF.

The sample holds a few counts of this clonotype. V is TRBV18 and J is TRBJ2-7; 8 positions agree with TRBD2. Germline V lookup: CDR1 KGHSH, CDR2 LQKENI. Losses at the gene ends were 3 bases for V and 5 bases for J; bases not matched to a gene: 12. This CDR3 contains 16 residues. The chain's CDR3 is CASSPAVGGVRNEQYF. The CDR3 DNA is TGTGCCAGCTCACCCGCGGTCGGGGGGGTTAGGAACGAGCAGTACTTC.

This clonotype has only a few counts. The V gene is TRBV5-1, the J gene TRBJ2-7; D tentatively reads TRBD1 or TRBD2 (5 bases each). Germline assignment: CDR1 SGHRS and CDR2 YFSETQ. The CDR3 length is 14 residues. V was trimmed by 6 bases and J by 2 bases, leaving 15 bases between them. CDR3 nucleotides: TGCGCCAGCACCCGGGACGGAACCGCCTACGAGCAGTACTTC. This gives the protein CASTRDGTAYEQYF.

This clonotype has a handful of counts. The genes are TRBV3-1 and TRBJ2-4; D possibly uses TRBD1 or TRBD2 (5 bases each). CDR3 length equals 13 residues. Deletions cut 4 bases from V and 8 bases from J, with 12 bases between. The germline CDR1 and CDR2 sequences are LGHDT and YNNKEL (reference sequence). Written as DNA, the CDR3 is TGTGCCAGCAGCCGGGGACGAGGCGACATTCAGTACTTC. Encoded protein: CASSRGRGDIQYF.

This clonotype was recorded a few times. The chain carries TRBV4-2 and TRBJ2-3; weak D call: TRBD2 (5 bases). The CDR3 has 17 amino acids. Germline V CDR1 and CDR2: LGHNA, YNFKEQ. V was clipped by 3 bases and J by 2 bases, with 18 bases between them. The CDR3 nucleotides read TGTGCCAGCAGCCAGGGAGATGGCGACTTTCACACAGATACGCAGTATTTT. It specifies CASSQGDGDFHTDTQYF.

J is TRBJ2-1 and V is TRBV12-3 or TRBV12-4; 14 bases map to TRBD2. Trimming took 4 bases from V and 8 from J; bases not matched to a gene: 7. The CDR3 is 16 residues long. The CDR3, as DNA: TGTGCCAGCAGTTGGACTAGCGGGAGGAAGGGGGATGAGCAGTTCTTC. This encodes CASSWTSGRKGDEQFF.

This rearrangement joins TRBV7-8 to TRBJ2-7; 12 bases match TRBD2. From germline, CDR1 is SGHVS and CDR2 FQNEAQ. V was clipped by 3 bases and J by 7 bases; unmatched bases: 13. The CDR3 is made up of 17 amino acids. CDR3 nucleotides: TGTGCCAGCAGCTTGGCTAGACTAGCGGGAGTCTCGGGAGAGCAGTACTTC. Encoded protein: CASSLARLAGVSGEQYF.

The table lists this clonotype with many counts. The rearrangement joins TRBV12-3 or TRBV12-4 to TRBJ1-1; a weak D match, TRBD1 (5 bases). The V and J ends lost 7 bases and 1 base respectively, with 13 bases between them. The CDR3 is made up of 14 amino acids. The CDR3 DNA follows: TGTGCCAGCACCCCGGGCCAGGGGAACACTGAAGCTTTCTTT. Translated: CASTPGQGNTEAFF.

The V and J genes are TRBV19 and TRBJ2-1, with 9 positions matching TRBD1. The CDR3 is 16 residues long. Germline trimming cut 1 base from V and 7 bases from J; bases unmatched to any gene: 8. The germline gives CDR1 LNHDA, CDR2 SQIVND (reference sequence). CDR3 sequence: CASSIVGWGQGNEQFF. DNA for the CDR3: TGTGCCAGTAGTATAGTTGGTTGGGGACAGGGTAATGAGCAGTTCTTC.

This clonotype was seen only a few times. The J gene is TRBJ2-3, the V gene TRBV28; TRBD2 agrees at 7 bases. With V trimmed by 1 base and J by 4 bases, 2 bases remained unmatched. Germline V lookup: CDR1 MDHEN, CDR2 SYDVKM. The CDR3 runs to 14 residues. The CDR3 sequence: CASSLFGGADTQYF. DNA of the CDR3: TGTGCCAGCAGTTTATTTGGGGGGGCAGATACGCAGTATTTT.

The chain employs TRBV29-1 and TRBJ1-3; D is ambiguous. Between the trimmed V and J ends, which lost 3 bases and 0 bases, there was a span of 0 bases. In germline, CDR1 is SQVTM, CDR2 ANQGSEA. This CDR3 is 11 amino acids long. CDR3 nucleotide sequence: TGCAGCGTTGACTCTGGAAACACCATATATTTT. Protein sequence: CSVDSGNTIYF.

V and J are TRBV5-1 and TRBJ2-5; TRBD2 aligns across 11 bases. Germline CDR1 and CDR2: SGHRS and YFSETQ. This CDR3 spans 15 amino acids. Trimming took 4 bases from V and 5 from J; bases not matched to a gene: 7. Here the CDR3 reads CASSNLTSGMETQYF. The CDR3 DNA reads as TGCGCCAGCAGCAACCTGACTAGCGGGATGGAGACCCAGTACTTC. Supplemented by reference TRBV5-1 and TRBJ2-5, the full variable domain reads KAGVTQTPRYLIKTRGQQVTLSCSPISGHRSVSWYQQTPGQGLQFLFEYFSETQRNKGNFPGRFSGRQFSNSRSEMNVSTLELGDSALYLCASSNLTSGMETQYFGPGTRLLVL.

Only a few counts were recorded for this clonotype. The gene calls are TRBV5-1 and TRBJ2-2; D is ambiguous. The V gene lost 6 bases and the J gene lost 3 bases, with 15 bases spanning the gap. The germline gives CDR1 SGHRS, CDR2 YFSETQ. This CDR3 region has 15 residues. The CDR3 coding sequence is TGCGCCAGCAACTATGGCCGGGTCGACACCGGGGAGCTGTTTTTT. Encoded protein: CASNYGRVDTGELFF.

This sequence joins TRBV7-6 and TRBJ1-1; the D gene is possibly TRBD1 (6 bases). Germline V gene sequence: CDR1 SGHVS, CDR2 FNYEAQ. The length of the CDR3 is 15 residues. Trimming took off 1 base at V and 9 bases at J, with 18 bases between the two ends. CDR3 protein: CASSLGDTGGPQAFF. CDR3 DNA sequence: TGTGCCAGCAGCTTAGGGGACACGGGAGGCCCCCAAGCTTTCTTT.

This clonotype has more than one count but fewer than ten. The chain carries TRBV11-3 and TRBJ2-2, with 9 bases that match TRBD2. The J segment lost 1 base and the V segment lost 6 bases, leaving 21 bases of the junction unmatched. Germline loops: CDR1 SGHNT, CDR2 YENEEA. The CDR3 sequence is 21 residues long. This CDR3 reads CASSLTWSSGTNGENTGELFF. The CDR3 DNA reads TGTGCCAGCAGTTTAACATGGTCTAGCGGGACAAACGGGGAGAACACCGGGGAGCTGTTTTTT.